The clone carrying this T cell receptor (beta chain) was picked up one time. This sample stems from a study of shared clonotypes between healthy human individuals. Study overall: Researchers assigned three CD4 naive, three CD4 memory, two CD8 naive and one CD8 memory plate to each donor.

CD45RO-negative CD8 cells positively selected for CCR7 made up the naive population, which excluded terminally differentiated effector memory CD45RA+ cells. Sorted-subset replicate PCRs used about 0.2 ug of genomic DNA. This amount corresponded to tens of thousands of T cell genomes. Assay: immunoSEQ multiplex PCR; the TCRdb copy retains only in-frame clones and omits some. The sample carries some 630,000 clones, 96% recorded once. There are 14 residues in the CDR3. CDR1 and CDR2 from the germline V gene are SGDLS and YYNGEE. The V and J ends lost 2 bases and 4 bases respectively, with 10 bases between them.

Sequenced: naive CD8+ T cells sorted from blood. The sequence was collected from a young woman in good health. The chain joins TRBV9 to TRBJ2-1, with unresolved D. The CDR3 loop is CASSVADGYNEQFF. DNA of the CDR3: TGTGCCAGCAGCGTCGCGGATGGGTACAATGAGCAGTTCTTC.